The T cell receptor beta chain under discussion was sequenced for a study of spatial heterogeneity in lung cancer. As for the study in general: Alpha-chain sequences were consistently detected less often than beta-chain sequences. Each distinct TCR and UMI combination averaged more than ten appearances in raw reads.

Unique molecular identifiers, one per molecule, were present on every TCR cDNA molecule. Each CDR3 protein gets one entry after TCRdb re-called the 5' RACE reads with MiXCR. The data show almost 75,000 distinct CDR3 sequences, roughly 15% seen once. Time point denoted: sample taken at primary tumor resection. No cell sorting; template was whole RNA from tumor, lung tissue or PBMC. The donors comprised some 72 untreated early-stage non-small cell lung cancer patients. This clonotype was observed at least ten times. Source: PBMCs, taken at surgery. The TCR sequence derives from a male donor with early-stage non-small cell lung cancer.

DNA for the CDR3: TGCGCCAGCAGCCAAGAGTCCGCGAACTACCAAGAGACCCAGTACTTC. It yields the protein CASSQESANYQETQYF. This chain uses TRBV4-1 with TRBJ2-5; no definite D call. In germline, CDR1 is MGHRA, CDR2 YSYEKL. Trimming cost V 0 bases and J 0 bases, with 11 bases left between them. This CDR3 comprises 16 residues.